This T cell receptor beta chain was captured in a study of long-term antiretroviral therapy in people with HIV. Study observations and caveats: HIV repertoires spanned narrower CDR3 length ranges than controls. With ART, diversity went up but was still lower than in transplant donor controls.

Survey-level resolution applied to immunoSEQ assay v3.0. Sequencing was directed toward about 40,000-50,000 T-cell genomes in each sample. Produced via immunoSEQ multiplex PCR; TCRdb's table is partial and in-frame only. The table lists 20,000 or so clones, 70% to 80% of them singletons. The V end was cut by 4 bases, the J end by 3 bases, with 22 bases between. CDR1 is SGHDT, CDR2 YYEEEE, per germline. The CDR3 extends over 17 amino acids. Each specimen consisted of about 0.95-10 million cryopreserved PBMC prior to extraction of DNA. Worth noting for this clone: Its antigen is undetermined.

The chain joins TRBV5-6 to TRBJ2-5, with D unresolved. The sequence was collected from a man aged 50-60 years with HIV. This specimen consisted of unsorted PBMCs, obtained 2.2 years after starting antiretroviral therapy. The CDR3 here is CASSLVRRRANEETQYF. In DNA, the CDR3 is TGTGCCAGCAGCCTAGTGCGACGACGAGCTAACGAAGAGACCCAGTACTTC.